The sequence of this T cell receptor (beta chain) was determined in a study of identical twins. The study's findings and limits: High-abundance cord blood beta clonotypes had fewer insertions; memory repertoires showed none.

One entry per CDR3 protein results from TCRdb running MiXCR on the 5' RACE reads. The sample has about 500,000 distinct CDR3 sequences; approximately 14% are singletons. The germline V gene encodes CDR1 LGHDT and CDR2 YNNKEL (reference sequence). CDR3 size: 15 residues. V lost 6 bases to trimming and J lost 0 bases, with 9 bases between them. Points on this clonotype: Its antigen is not known.

This sample was shared with a second study, whose subject was yellow fever vaccine responses in identical twins.

The sequence came from a woman aged 18-29 years in good health. Sequencing used CD4+ T cells sorted from blood. The V gene is TRBV3-1, the J gene TRBJ2-6, with unresolved D. The CDR3 DNA is TGTGCCAGCAGTCCATTCGGCTCTGGGGCCAACGTCCTGACTTTC. Translated, it gives CASSPFGSGANVLTF.